The clone carrying this T cell receptor (beta chain) was seen a few times. Germline CDR1 reads MDHEN; CDR2 reads SYDVKM. Germline trimming cut 5 bases from V and 6 bases from J; bases unmatched to any gene: 8. CDR3 size: 14 residues. The data derive from a study of early T cells in non-severe SARS-CoV-2 infection. Study at large: Sequenced bulk RNA came from whole blood that was unsorted, and chains were unpaired.

Individual cDNA molecules each received unique molecular identifiers attached to them. TCRdb re-derived calls from the 5' RACE reads in MiXCR, one entry per CDR3 protein. The table has 65,000 to 95,000 distinct CDR3 sequences, 13% to 15% seen once. This rearrangement joins TRBV28 to TRBJ2-7, with 9 bases lining up with TRBD1. The source is an adult who was a healthcare worker with PCR-confirmed SARS-CoV-2 infection or an uninfected control (not recorded which). Specimen: whole blood. The CDR3 is CASSRPGTGLEQYF. In nucleotides, the CDR3 is TGTGCCAGCAGTAGGCCCGGGACAGGGCTCGAGCAGTACTTC.